Shown below are 10 T cell receptor beta chains from a single sample sequenced in a study of blood T cells in healthy people across ages (dated by TCRdb to 2014 to 2015). The library was prepared using 5' RACE. Sequenced on an Illumina HiSeq 2500. A second PCR of about 7 to 12 cycles was run with a J-beta primer mix and a sample-barcoded 5' primer. TCRdb took the public reads, trimmed them with fastp at Q25, ran MiXCR for clone calling and kept in-frame beta chains. Here each entry gathers all rows of one CDR3 protein and keeps the most common genes and DNA. This sample has some 1 million distinct CDR3 sequences in its table, and around 43% of those were observed once. Over 15% of the sample belongs to the ten largest clones. Sequencing was carried out using blood. The source is a woman aged 60-75 years in good health.

In this sample, this clonotype turned up a few times. The chain recombines TRBV6-6 with TRBJ2-5, with D tentatively TRBD2 (5 bases). Per germline, CDR1 MNHNY and CDR2 SVGAGI (reference sequence). The CDR3 sequence is 13 residues long. V lost 2 bases to trimming and J lost 5 bases, with 9 bases between them. Written as DNA, the CDR3 is TGTGCCAGCAGTTACGCTATAGCGGAGACCCAGTACTTC. It is translated as CASSYAIAETQYF.

The genes are TRBV29-1 and TRBJ2-7; 12 bases fit TRBD2. Germline V lookup: CDR1 SQVTM, CDR2 ANQGSEA. The CDR3 runs to 14 residues. V was pared by 1 base and J by 6 bases, with 4 bases of the junction left unmatched. The CDR3 loop is CSVEGTSGACEQYF. The CDR3 DNA follows: TGCAGCGTTGAAGGGACTAGCGGGGCCTGCGAGCAGTACTTC.

The chain combines TRBV6-5 with TRBJ2-3; TRBD2 matches at 7 bases. Germline V CDR1 and CDR2: MNHEY, SVGAGI. The CDR3 has 16 amino acids. Trimming removed 0 bases from V and 6 bases from J; junction bases left unmatched: 9. CDR3 sequence: CASSYSGGSMGDTQYF. The CDR3 DNA follows: TGTGCCAGCAGTTACTCGGGCGGGAGTATGGGTGATACGCAGTATTTT.

About this clonotype itself: An end of the junction does not agree with germline; a read error may underlie this. The V call is TRBV3-1, the J call TRBJ1-6; 10 bases are shared with TRBD1. This CDR3 comprises 16 residues. Germline V lookup: CDR1 LGHDT, CDR2 YNNKEL (reference sequence). The CDR3 coding sequence is TGTGCCAGCAGCCAGTGGACAGGGGGGGATAATTCACCCCCCCACTTT. Translating it yields CASSQWTGGDNSPPHF.

V gene TRBV5-1 combines with J gene TRBJ2-7, with 9 bases lining up with TRBD1. V lost 3 bases, J lost 4 bases, and 8 bases stayed unmatched. CDR3 length: 15 amino acids. CDR1 is SGHRS and CDR2 is YFSETQ in the germline V gene. The DNA of the CDR3 is TGCGCCAGCAGCTGGACAGGACAGGGGATTTACGAGCAGTACTTC. Translation gives CASSWTGQGIYEQYF.

This clonotype appeared a few times. This sequence joins TRBV10-3 and TRBJ2-5, with 8 bases that match TRBD1. J was trimmed by 5 bases and V by 4 bases; bases with no gene match: 6. CDR3 length: 14 residues. Germline V lookup: CDR1 ENHRY, CDR2 SYGVKD. DNA for the CDR3: TGTGCCATCAGTGCAGGGGGCCAGAGGGAGACCCAGTACTTC. Translating gives CAISAGGQRETQYF.

This chain links TRBV4-1 with TRBJ2-1; D perhaps matches TRBD2 (7 bases). The CDR3 sequence is 17 residues long. Germline V lookup: CDR1 MGHRA, CDR2 YSYEKL. The ends were cut back, 0 bases at V and 5 bases at J, with 17 bases in the middle. The CDR3 DNA reads as TGCGCCAGCAGCCAAGATCGTCTGGGAGGGGGGAACAATGAGCAGTTCTTC. This encodes CASSQDRLGGGNNEQFF.

The chain is built from TRBV20-1 and TRBJ2-5; a possible D gene is TRBD2 (5 bases). CDR1 and CDR2 (germline): DFQATT, SNEGSKA (reference sequence). The V and J ends lost 6 bases and 4 bases respectively, with 12 bases between them. This CDR3 spans 12 amino acids. The CDR3 sequence is CSATIRGETQYF. In DNA, the CDR3 is TGCAGTGCCACTATCCGGGGAGAGACCCAGTACTTC.

The J gene is TRBJ2-1, the V gene TRBV6-5; the match to TRBD2 covers 7 bases. Germline CDR1 reads MNHEY; CDR2 reads SVGAGI. V lost 4 bases and J lost 0; bases outside the gene matches: 6. CDR3 length: 16 amino acids. This CDR3 is CASSSRLANSYNEQFF. The CDR3 nucleotides are TGTGCCAGCAGTTCTCGACTAGCCAACTCCTACAATGAGCAGTTCTTC.

The genes are TRBV5-1 and TRBJ2-7; 7 bases map to TRBD2. This CDR3 has 13 amino acids. Germline-derived CDR1 and CDR2 are SGHRS and YFSETQ. With 7 bases clipped from V and 1 base from J, the junction kept 5 bases outside the gene matches. CDR3 amino acids: CASGTTPSYEQYF. The DNA of the CDR3 is TGCGCCAGCGGGACTACGCCTTCCTACGAGCAGTACTTC.